A single sample is the source of the 13 T cell receptor beta chains below, sequenced in a study of OX40 agonist ivuxolimab in advanced cancers. This table comes from immunoSEQ multiplex PCR, and its TCRdb copy is limited to in-frame clones, with some not included. The data contain roughly 60,000 clones, approximately 84% of them seen just once; the ten biggest clones take up about 1.9%. The source was CD4+ or CD8+ T cells sorted from blood, collected in a trial of the OX40 agonist ivuxolimab. The receptors derive from an adult with an advanced solid tumor such as melanoma, head and neck, liver or kidney cancer.

This chain connects TRBV2 to TRBJ1-4; 12 bases map to TRBD1. Germline V lookup: CDR1 SNHLY, CDR2 FYNNEI. The CDR3 consists of 14 residues. V lost 7 bases and J lost 8; bases outside the gene matches: 5. The CDR3 is CASKIGTGGEKLFF. The DNA for the CDR3 is TGTGCCAGCAAAATAGGGACAGGGGGCGAAAAACTGTTTTTT. The variable domain in full, with the rest retrieved from reference TRBV2 and TRBJ1-4, is EPEVTQTPSHQVTQMGQEVILRCVPISNHLYFYWYRQILGQKVEFLVSFYNNEISEKSEIFDDQFSVERPDGSNFTLKIRSTKLEDSAMYFCASKIGTGGEKLFFGSGTQLSVL.

This chain connects TRBV7-2 to TRBJ2-5; D may be TRBD1 or TRBD2 (5 bases each). Per germline, CDR1 SGHTA and CDR2 FQGNSA. Trimming left V 5 bases short and J 4 bases short, with 17 bases between. The CDR3 has 15 amino acids. CDR3 sequence: CASSLAGTEGETQYF. The CDR3 nucleotides read TGTGCCAGCAGCCTCGCCGGGACCGAGGGAGAGACCCAGTACTTC.

The chain combines TRBV30 with TRBJ1-5; TRBD1 might be the D (6 bases). V lost 1 base to trimming and J lost 9 bases, with 19 bases between them. The CDR3 has 15 residues. In germline, CDR1 is GTSNPN, CDR2 SVGIG (reference sequence). The CDR3 DNA reads TGTGCCTGGAGTGGCGGCCGGGACACCATATCGCCCCAGCATTTT. Amino acid sequence: CAWSGGRDTISPQHF.

The CDR3 protein is CASGLRDTQYF. In DNA form, the CDR3 reads TGTGCCAGCGGATTGCGCGATACGCAGTATTTT. The chain couples TRBV7-2 to TRBJ2-3; D is ambiguous. Germline lookup yields CDR1 SGHTA and CDR2 FQGNSA. CDR3 length: 11 residues. V lost 8 bases and J 6 bases, leaving 9 bases between the germline ends.

The rearrangement links TRBV30 to TRBJ1-1; D perhaps matches TRBD1 (5 bases). The CDR3 is 16 amino acids. V was pared by 0 bases and J by 1 base, with 15 bases between. The germline gives CDR1 GTSNPN, CDR2 SVGIG (reference sequence). The chain's CDR3 is CAWSVPTVGGNTEAFF. DNA of the CDR3: TGTGCCTGGAGTGTTCCGACAGTCGGGGGGAACACTGAAGCTTTCTTT.

V and J are TRBV13 and TRBJ2-3; D unclear. The CDR3 is 14 amino acids. V was clipped by 4 bases and J by 10 bases, with 18 bases between them. Germline V lookup: CDR1 PRHDT, CDR2 FYEKMQ (reference sequence). This CDR3 is CASSSLRSEDPQYF. The CDR3 nucleotides are TGTGCCAGCAGCTCCCTTCGGAGTGAGGACCCGCAGTATTTT.

The rearrangement links TRBV2 to TRBJ1-2; D is undetermined. CDR3 size: 11 residues. The V gene's germline CDR1 is SNHLY and CDR2 FYNNEI. Trimming removed 4 bases at V and 7 bases at J, with 7 bases between. Written as DNA, the CDR3 is TGTGCCAGCAGTGTCGGCGGTGGCTACACCTTC. Translation: CASSVGGGYTF. The complete variable domain, with remaining parts taken from reference TRBV2 and TRBJ1-2, reads EPEVTQTPSHQVTQMGQEVILRCVPISNHLYFYWYRQILGQKVEFLVSFYNNEISEKSEIFDDQFSVERPDGSNFTLKIRSTKLEDSAMYFCASSVGGGYTFGSGTRLTVV.

The count of this clone is one. The chain links TRBV7-9 to TRBJ1-1; no reliable D call. Per the germline V gene, CDR1 is SEHNR and CDR2 is FQNEAQ (reference sequence). The CDR3 consists of 11 residues. Trimming shortened V by 5 bases and J by 2 bases, and 3 bases separated the two germline ends. The CDR3 is CASSRNTEAFF. The CDR3 region has the DNA TGTGCCAGCAGCCGAAACACTGAAGCTTTCTTT.

This clone was detected once. The chain recombines TRBV7-2 with TRBJ1-2, with 9 bases lining up with TRBD1. Germline V gene sequence: CDR1 SGHTA, CDR2 FQGNSA. After removal of 6 bases from V and 4 bases from J, the junction contained 9 bases not matched to a gene. There are 15 residues in the CDR3. The CDR3 region has the DNA TGTGCCAGCAGTCCAACCCTGACAGGGGGCTATGGCTACACCTTC. Its translation: CASSPTLTGGYGYTF.

V is TRBV29-1 and J is TRBJ1-2; no clear D gene. From germline, CDR1 is SQVTM and CDR2 ANQGSEA. The V gene lost 1 base and the J gene lost 4 bases, with 10 bases spanning the gap. This CDR3 has 13 amino acids. The DNA for the CDR3 is TGCAGCGTTGAAGGGGATACAGTCTATGGCTACACCTTC. This translates into CSVEGDTVYGYTF.

The V gene is TRBV7-8, the J gene TRBJ2-7, with 7 nucleotides matching TRBD1. With 5 bases clipped from V and 3 bases from J, the junction kept 7 bases outside the gene matches. Germline V gene sequence: CDR1 SGHVS, CDR2 FQNEAQ. The CDR3 loop spans 14 amino acids. CDR3: CASSLGTANYEQYF. CDR3 DNA sequence: TGTGCCAGCAGCCTCGGGACAGCCAACTACGAGCAGTACTTC.

The gene calls are TRBV4-1 and TRBJ1-5, with TRBD1 matching 11 bases. With V trimmed by 0 bases and J by 6 bases, 7 bases remained unmatched. This CDR3 has 17 residues. The V gene's germline CDR1 is MGHRA and CDR2 YSYEKL. CDR3 sequence (DNA): TGCGCCAGCAGCCAAGATCGAGGGACAGGGGGAAGTCAGCCCCAGCATTTT. As protein: CASSQDRGTGGSQPQHF.

This rearrangement joins TRBV5-1 to TRBJ2-7; tentative D call: TRBD1 (5 bases). Per the germline V gene, CDR1 is SGHRS and CDR2 is YFSETQ. The CDR3 runs to 13 residues. Trimming took off 1 base at V and 2 bases at J, with 7 bases between the two ends. DNA for the CDR3: TGCGCCAGCAGCTTGCAGGGCACCTACGAGCAGTACTTC. It specifies CASSLQGTYEQYF.